The T cell receptor beta chain under discussion was sequenced for a study of T cells in tuberculosis. Study background: IGRA-negative adolescents, IGRA-positive adolescents with latent tuberculosis and adults with active tuberculosis formed this South African cohort. Notes on the study in general: Smaller alpha distances in active tuberculosis partly reflected shorter CDR3-alpha lengths.

This CDR3 has 13 residues. The V gene end was trimmed by 3 bases and the J gene end by 2 bases; junction bases not matched to a gene: 1. The germline CDR1 and CDR2 sequences are GTSNPN and SVGIG (reference sequence). A remark on this clone: As yet, its antigen is unknown.

The table came from immunoSEQ multiplex PCR; TCRdb's copy has only in-frame clones and leaves some out. The sample includes about 53,000 clones, about 95% of them seen just once. Time point denoted: new active TB diagnosis, blood taken before or within 7 days of starting treatment. V gene TRBV30 combines with J gene TRBJ2-1; 7 nucleotides align to TRBD2. This sample comprised PBMCs, obtained at tuberculosis diagnosis. This receptor was obtained from an adult with tuberculosis. The CDR3 DNA sequence: TGTGCCTGGAGGAGCGGGACCTACAATGAGCAGTTCTTC. It yields the protein CAWRSGTYNEQFF.